This TCR beta chain was obtained from a study of blood T cell repertoires in COVID-19. Whole-study context: The United States, Italy and Spain supplied acute and convalescent COVID-19 samples. The cDNA or gDNA used as material had been derived from T cells, B-cell-depleted T cells, or PBMCs.

Authors' processing steps: Estimated nucleated cell counts came from reference gene primer amplification. Generated by immunoSEQ multiplex PCR, the TCRdb table keeps only in-frame clones and is missing some. The D gene and trimming were derived from the DNA, and the V and J assignments and clone size from that table. Among a few hundred thousand clones listed, around 89% were seen once. Patients at the Seattle site were enrolled during active infection and followed longitudinally. The V and J ends lost 6 bases and 8 bases respectively, with 10 bases between them. CDR1 is MNHEY, CDR2 SVGAGI, per germline. This CDR3 region has 11 residues.

This TCR derives from a woman aged 40 to 50 with COVID-19, enrolled during active disease. The material sequenced was peripheral blood. This chain joins TRBV6-5 and TRBJ1-1; D is uncertain. The CDR3 DNA reads as TGTGCCAGCAGCTCTCTCCTCGAAGCTTTCTTT. It is translated as CASSSLLEAFF.